This T cell receptor (beta chain) was identified during a study of cytomegalovirus exposure and HLA in healthy donors. This PCR relied on a set of 60 Vbeta primers and 13 Jbeta primers. Method: immunoSEQ multiplex PCR; TCRdb's copy keeps in-frame clones and lacks some. The table includes around 95,000 clones, roughly 80% detected once. Healthy people donating bone marrow made up the donors. Germline V lookup: CDR1 SEHNR, CDR2 FQNEAQ (reference sequence). The CDR3 covers 13 residues. Losses at the gene ends were 2 bases for V and 6 bases for J; bases not matched to a gene: 2. This chain connects TRBV7-9 to TRBJ2-7; 9 nucleotides line up with TRBD2. Source material: PBMCs. The source of this sequence is a young man in good health and CMV-seropositive. The CDR3 sequence: CASSLSAGGEQYF. The CDR3 DNA reads TGTGCCAGCAGCTTATCAGCGGGAGGCGAGCAGTACTTC.